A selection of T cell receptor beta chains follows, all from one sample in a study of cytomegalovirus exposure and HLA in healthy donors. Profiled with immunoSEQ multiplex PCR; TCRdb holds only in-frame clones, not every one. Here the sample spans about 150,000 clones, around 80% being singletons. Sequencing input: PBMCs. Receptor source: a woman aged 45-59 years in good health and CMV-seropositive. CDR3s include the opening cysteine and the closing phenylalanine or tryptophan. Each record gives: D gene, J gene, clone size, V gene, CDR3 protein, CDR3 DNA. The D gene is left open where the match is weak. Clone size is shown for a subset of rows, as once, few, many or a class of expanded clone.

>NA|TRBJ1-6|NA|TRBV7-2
CASSPVPGPLHF
TGTGCCAGCAGCCCGGTCCCGGGACCCCTCCACTTT
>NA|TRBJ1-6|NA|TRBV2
CAGGSSYNSPLHF
TGTGCCGGCGGGAGCTCCTATAATTCACCCCTCCACTTT
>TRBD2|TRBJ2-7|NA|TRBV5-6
CASSSTSGASYEQYF
TGTGCCAGCAGCTCCACTAGCGGGGCCTCCTACGAGCAGTACTTC
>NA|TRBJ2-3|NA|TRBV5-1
CASSLEPGGTDTQYF
TGCGCCAGCAGCTTGGAGCCGGGGGGCACAGATACGCAGTATTTT
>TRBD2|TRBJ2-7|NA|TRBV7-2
CASSLGPAGVYEQYF
TGTGCCAGCAGCCTCGGGCCAGCGGGAGTCTACGAGCAGTACTTC
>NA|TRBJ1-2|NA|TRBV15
CATSRDLGDGYTF
TGTGCCACCAGCAGAGACCTCGGTGATGGCTACACCTTC
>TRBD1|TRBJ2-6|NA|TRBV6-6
CASIGTGALGANVLTF
TGTGCCAGCATTGGGACAGGGGCCTTGGGGGCCAACGTCCTGACTTTC
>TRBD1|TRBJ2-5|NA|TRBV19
CASSTLTGEETQYF
TGTGCCAGTAGTACTCTTACAGGGGAAGAGACCCAGTACTTC
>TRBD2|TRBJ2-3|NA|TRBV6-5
CASKLTGGGTDTQYF
TGTGCCAGCAAATTAACGGGGGGGGGCACAGATACGCAGTATTTT
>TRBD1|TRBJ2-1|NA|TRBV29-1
CSVRTGGVEQFF
TGCAGCGTTAGGACAGGGGGCGTTGAGCAGTTCTTC
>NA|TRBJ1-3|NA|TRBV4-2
CASSLQRGGSGNTIYF
TGTGCCAGCAGCCTCCAAAGGGGGGGCTCTGGAAACACCATATATTTT
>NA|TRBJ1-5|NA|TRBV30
CAWSVQGGNQPQHF
TGTGCCTGGAGTGTACAGGGAGGGAATCAGCCCCAGCATTTT
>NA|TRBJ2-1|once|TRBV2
CASTRDPYNEQFF
TGTGCCAGCACGCGGGATCCTTACAATGAGCAGTTCTTC
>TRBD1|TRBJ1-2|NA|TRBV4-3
CASSQRTGGEYGYTF
TGCGCCAGCAGCCAAAGGACAGGGGGGGAATATGGCTACACCTTC
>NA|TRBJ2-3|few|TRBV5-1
CASSLGQVGDTQYF
TGCGCCAGCAGCTTGGGACAGGTCGGAGATACGCAGTATTTT
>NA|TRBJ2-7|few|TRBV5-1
CASSLDRRYEQYF
TGCGCCAGCAGCTTAGACAGGCGCTACGAGCAGTACTTC
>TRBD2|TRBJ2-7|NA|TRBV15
CATSRDWAGGREQYF
TGTGCCACCAGCAGAGATTGGGCGGGAGGGAGAGAGCAGTACTTC